These 15 T cell receptor beta chains came from one sample sequenced in a study of OX40 agonist ivuxolimab in advanced cancers. Clones were read by immunoSEQ multiplex PCR, and TCRdb kept only the in-frame ones, dropping some. The sample consists of just over 40,000 clones, 85% of them appearing once. Material: CD4+ or CD8+ T cells sorted from blood, obtained in a trial of the OX40 agonist ivuxolimab. The receptors were sampled from an adult with an advanced solid tumor such as melanoma, head and neck, liver or kidney cancer.

The chain carries TRBV30 and TRBJ2-7; D is tentatively TRBD1 or TRBD2 (6 bases each). CDR1 GTSNPN and CDR2 SVGIG come from the germline V gene (reference sequence). The CDR3 has 15 residues. V was clipped by 2 bases and J by 7 bases, with 21 bases between them. The CDR3 spells CAWSPGRGGSWEQYF. CDR3 bases: TGTGCCTGGAGTCCTGGCAGGGGAGGAAGTTGGGAGCAGTACTTC.

This CDR3 reads CASTSGLYNEQFF. CDR3 nucleotide sequence: TGTGCCAGTACAAGCGGCCTGTACAATGAGCAGTTCTTC. This chain connects TRBV19 to TRBJ2-1, with a weak D call TRBD2 (5 bases). The germline V gene has CDR1 LNHDA and CDR2 SQIVND (reference sequence). The V gene lost 7 bases and the J gene lost 4 bases, with 11 bases spanning the gap. The CDR3 has 13 amino acids. Combining the CDR3 with reference TRBV19 and TRBJ2-1 gives the whole variable domain DGGITQSPKYLFRKEGQNVTLSCEQNLNHDAMYWYRQDPGQGLRLIYYSQIVNDFQKGDIAEGYSVSREKKESFPLTVTSAQKNPTAFYLCASTSGLYNEQFFGPGTRLTVL.

The chain is built from TRBV10-3 and TRBJ2-2; 7 bases fit TRBD1. This CDR3 has 15 amino acids. CDR1 and CDR2 (germline): ENHRY, SYGVKD. The ends lost 10 bases at V and 2 bases at J; junction bases unmatched: 10. CDR3 bases: TGTGCCACGAACTTGGGACAGCAAAACACCGGGGAGCTGTTTTTT. Protein: CATNLGQQNTGELFF.

By proportion, this clone is large (0.1 to 1%). The chain recombines TRBV9 with TRBJ1-2; possibly TRBD1 for D (6 bases). The CDR3 is 14 amino acids. The germline CDR1 and CDR2 sequences are SGDLS and YYNGEE. V dropped 0 bases and J dropped 8 bases, with 14 bases sitting between them. Here the CDR3 reads CASSVVDSDTGYTF. CDR3 coding DNA: TGTGCCAGCAGCGTAGTGGACAGCGATACGGGCTACACCTTC.

This clone was counted once. This sequence joins TRBV27 and TRBJ2-7, with a possible D match to TRBD2 (6 bases). CDR1 and CDR2 (germline): MNHEY, SMNVEV (reference sequence). The CDR3 loop spans 14 amino acids. The V end was cut by 3 bases, the J end by 3 bases, with 12 bases between. The CDR3 protein is CASSLLGGLYEQYF. The CDR3 DNA reads as TGTGCCAGCAGTTTGCTCGGGGGACTCTACGAGCAGTACTTC.

The chain is built from TRBV5-1 and TRBJ1-6, with D possibly matching TRBD1 (5 bases). Trimming took 6 bases from V and 0 from J, leaving 10 bases between them. Germline loops: CDR1 SGHRS, CDR2 YFSETQ. CDR3 size: 15 residues. The CDR3 loop reads CASKGTVSYNSPLHF. Here the CDR3 DNA reads TGCGCCAGCAAAGGGACCGTCTCCTATAATTCACCCCTCCACTTT.

The chain recombines TRBV12-5 with TRBJ2-2, with 9 bases lining up with TRBD1. V shed 6 bases, J shed 6 bases, and the junction held 5 bases outside the gene matches. Per germline, CDR1 LGHNT and CDR2 FRNRAP. The CDR3 has 14 residues. The CDR3 nucleotides are TGTGCTAGTGGCCAGGACAGGGGACCCGGGGAGCTGTTTTTT. Amino acid sequence: CASGQDRGPGELFF.

The chain links TRBV7-9 to TRBJ1-4; perhaps TRBD1 as D (5 bases). Trimming shortened V by 5 bases and J by 3 bases, and 16 bases separated the two germline ends. From germline, CDR1 is SEHNR and CDR2 FQNEAQ (reference sequence). The CDR3 covers 16 residues. The DNA of the CDR3 is TGTGCCAGCAGCACGCCGGGACTTGGTTCTAATGAAAAACTGTTTTTT. It is translated as CASSTPGLGSNEKLFF.

This chain uses TRBV15 with TRBJ2-3; 9 bases align to TRBD2. Trimming removed 3 bases from V and 3 bases from J; junction bases left unmatched: 10. The CDR3 sequence is 17 residues long. Germline V gives CDR1 LNHNV, CDR2 YYDKDF (reference sequence). This CDR3 is CATSSAGSGSRTDTQYF. In DNA form, the CDR3 reads TGTGCCACCAGCAGCGCCGGTAGCGGGAGTAGGACAGATACGCAGTATTTT.

The chain combines TRBV19 with TRBJ2-7; TRBD2 agrees at 7 bases. CDR3 length equals 15 residues. Germline CDR1 reads LNHDA; CDR2 reads SQIVND (reference sequence). After removal of 4 bases from V and 0 bases from J, the junction contained 6 bases not matched to a gene. CDR3 in amino acids: CASSTSGRTSYEQYF. In DNA form, the CDR3 reads TGTGCCAGTAGTACTAGCGGAAGAACCTCCTACGAGCAGTACTTC. Full variable domain (missing parts from reference TRBV19 and TRBJ2-7): DGGITQSPKYLFRKEGQNVTLSCEQNLNHDAMYWYRQDPGQGLRLIYYSQIVNDFQKGDIAEGYSVSREKKESFPLTVTSAQKNPTAFYLCASSTSGRTSYEQYFGPGTRLTVT.

V is TRBV7-6 and J is TRBJ1-5; 9 nucleotides align to TRBD1. Germline lookup yields CDR1 SGHVS and CDR2 FNYEAQ. The CDR3 runs to 15 residues. The trim removed 1 base at V and 3 bases at J, leaving 1 base unmatched. The CDR3, as DNA: TGTGCCAGCAGCTTAGACAGGGGGCTCAATCAGCCCCAGCATTTT. Its protein product is CASSLDRGLNQPQHF.

This sequence joins TRBV19 and TRBJ1-5, with D possibly TRBD1 on 5 matching bases. With 3 bases removed from V and 6 bases from J, the gap between germline ends came to 15 bases. The length of the CDR3 is 15 residues. Per germline, CDR1 LNHDA and CDR2 SQIVND (reference sequence). CDR3 DNA sequence: TGTGCCAGTAGTATGGTAGGGGTCCCGGGTCAGCCCCAGCATTTT. This translates into CASSMVGVPGQPQHF.

The chain is built from TRBV4-3 and TRBJ2-7; D is uncertain. The V end lost 0 bases, the J end lost 6 bases, and 15 bases lay between the germline ends. Germline CDR1 is LGHNA and CDR2 is YSLEER. The CDR3 contains 15 residues. The CDR3 reads CASSQDLTMKVEQYF. The CDR3 bases are TGCGCCAGCAGCCAAGACCTCACGATGAAGGTCGAGCAGTACTTC.

The V gene is TRBV27, the J gene TRBJ2-7; 10 bases are shared with TRBD1. This CDR3 comprises 12 residues. Germline CDR1 is MNHEY and CDR2 is SMNVEV (reference sequence). CDR3 in DNA: TGTGCTACAGGACAGGGGGGCTACGAGCAGTACTTC. Its translation: CATGQGGYEQYF.

The chain recombines TRBV7-9 with TRBJ1-3; no firm D call. The CDR3 totals 15 residues. V was trimmed by 6 bases and J by 7 bases, leaving 19 bases between them. Germline CDR1 is SEHNR and CDR2 is FQNEAQ (reference sequence). CDR3 sequence: CASSQRSDRGNTIYF. CDR3 bases: TGTGCCAGCAGTCAAAGATCGGACCGAGGGAACACCATATATTTT. Variable domain in full (rest from reference TRBV7-9 and TRBJ1-3): DTGVSQNPRHKITKRGQNVTFRCDPISEHNRLYWYRQTLGQGPEFLTYFQNEAQLEKSRLLSDRFSAERPKGSFSTLEIQRTEQGDSAMYLCASSQRSDRGNTIYFGEGSWLTVV.